The rows below give T cell receptor beta chains drawn from one sample of a study of post-analysis software for immune sequencing data. One entry per CDR3 protein, called by TCRdb with MiXCR from the PCR reads. The table shows hundreds of thousands of distinct CDR3 sequences, with about 27% occurring only once. The sample was blood. The receptors were gathered from a girl aged 10 to 17 with multiple sclerosis. The CDR3 runs from the conserved cysteine through the conserved F or W. D genes are given only for firm matches. Not all rows give a size; the values are once, few, many and, for expanded clones, a class.

abundance,j_gene,d_gene,v_gene,CDR3aa,CDR3nt
few,TRBJ2-3,-,TRBV20-1,CSARVTGGAAYTQYF,TGCAGTGCTAGAGTAACGGGCGGGGCGGCCTATACGCAGTATTTT
few,TRBJ1-5,-,TRBV27,CASSLGGLSNQPQHF,TGTGCCAGCAGTTTAGGGGGCCTTAGCAATCAGCCCCAGCATTTT
-,TRBJ1-4,-,TRBV19,CASRNRAHESGLFF,TGTGCCAGTAGGAACAGAGCCCATGAAAGTGGACTGTTTTTT
-,TRBJ1-2,-,TRBV6-1,CASSLARGGQGRGGYTF,TGTGCCAGCAGTCTAGCCCGGGGCGGGCAGGGACGTGGTGGCTACACCTTC
few,TRBJ2-7,-,TRBV6-5,CASSYGENLYEQYF,TGTGCCAGCAGTTATGGGGAAAATCTCTACGAGCAGTACTTC
-,TRBJ2-4,-,TRBV27,CASSITGIGWNIQYF,TGTGCCAGCAGTATCACAGGAATAGGATGGAACATTCAGTACTTC
few,TRBJ2-7,-,TRBV20-1,CSARDPQYF,TGCAGTGCTAGAGACCCGCAGTACTTC
-,TRBJ2-7,-,TRBV20-1,CSALAPDYYEQYF,TGCAGTGCACTAGCTCCTGACTACTACGAGCAGTACTTC
few,TRBJ2-1,-,TRBV29-1,CSVVLPHNEQFF,TGCAGCGTGGTCCTGCCACACAATGAGCAGTTCTTC
-,TRBJ1-2,TRBD1,TRBV4-2,CASSQRRTGGLNYGYTF,TGTGCCAGCAGCCAAAGACGAACAGGGGGCCTGAACTATGGCTACACCTTC
-,TRBJ2-3,TRBD2,TRBV6-1,CAIGTSGGRFTDTQYF,TGTGCCATCGGGACTAGCGGGGGGCGCTTCACAGATACGCAGTATTTT
-,TRBJ1-2,-,TRBV5-1,CASSRTAGAEGYTF,TGCGCCAGCAGCCGGACCGCGGGGGCAGAAGGCTACACCTTC
-,TRBJ2-5,-,TRBV29-1,CSVGVGRKETQYF,TGCAGCGTCGGGGTAGGGCGGAAAGAGACCCAGTACTTC
few,TRBJ2-7,-,TRBV29-1,CSVEDQLDEQYF,TGCAGCGTTGAAGATCAGCTCGACGAGCAGTACTTC
-,TRBJ1-4,-,TRBV4-2,CASSQDLFGKLFF,TGTGCCAGCAGCCAAGATCTTTTCGGGAAACTGTTTTTT
-,TRBJ1-5,TRBD1,TRBV20-1,CSARRDSNQPRHF,TGCAGTGCTAGAAGGGACAGTAATCAGCCCCGGCATTTT
few,TRBJ1-1,-,TRBV29-1,CSVEERTEAFF,TGCAGCGTTGAAGAGCGTACTGAAGCTTTCTTT
few,TRBJ2-3,TRBD1,TRBV6-1,CASSELHGTVPDTQYF,TGTGCCAGCAGTGAACTCCATGGGACAGTTCCAGATACGCAGTATTTT
-,TRBJ1-2,TRBD1,TRBV20-1,CSAEGQAGYGYTF,TGCAGTGCTGAGGGACAGGCGGGGTATGGCTACACCTTC
-,TRBJ2-3,-,TRBV13,CASSLFGPSATDTQYF,TGTGCCAGCAGCTTATTCGGGCCTAGCGCCACAGATACGCAGTATTTT
-,TRBJ2-7,-,TRBV21-1,CASSKASDRGHHEQYF,TGTGCCAGCAGCAAAGCGTCGGACAGGGGGCACCACGAGCAGTACTTC
-,TRBJ1-2,-,TRBV7-2,CASSSQGLDGYTF,TGTGCCAGCAGCTCGCAGGGTCTCGATGGCTACACCTTC
-,TRBJ1-2,TRBD1,TRBV27,CASRRGQRGGYTF,TGTGCCAGCAGACGGGGACAGAGAGGAGGCTACACCTTC
many,TRBJ2-1,-,TRBV20-1,CSARPGGSPFDEQFF,TGCAGTGCTAGACCCGGAGGGTCCCCTTTCGATGAGCAGTTCTTC